The following is a T cell receptor (beta chain) sequence with its context. V lost 3 bases, J lost 2 bases, and 6 bases stayed unmatched. CDR1 and CDR2 (germline): KGHDR, SFDVKD. The CDR3 spans 16 residues. The sample comes from a study of patients and donors after allogeneic stem cell transplantation. In TCRdb, the RT-PCR reads were re-called with MiXCR into one record per CDR3 protein. The table has hundreds of thousands of distinct CDR3 sequences, 16% seen once. The chain couples TRBV24-1 to TRBJ1-2, with 9 bases identical to TRBD1. The specimen was blood, either unsorted or a sorted T cell fraction (not recorded which). The TCR sequence derives from a human donor who was either an allogeneic HSCT recipient or a stem cell or donor lymphocyte infusion donor (not recorded which). It is not recorded whose cells these are; they may come from a transplant donor. This CDR3 is CATSDPAGQGNYGYTF. Here the CDR3 DNA reads TGTGCCACCAGTGATCCCGCGGGACAGGGCAACTATGGCTACACCTTC.